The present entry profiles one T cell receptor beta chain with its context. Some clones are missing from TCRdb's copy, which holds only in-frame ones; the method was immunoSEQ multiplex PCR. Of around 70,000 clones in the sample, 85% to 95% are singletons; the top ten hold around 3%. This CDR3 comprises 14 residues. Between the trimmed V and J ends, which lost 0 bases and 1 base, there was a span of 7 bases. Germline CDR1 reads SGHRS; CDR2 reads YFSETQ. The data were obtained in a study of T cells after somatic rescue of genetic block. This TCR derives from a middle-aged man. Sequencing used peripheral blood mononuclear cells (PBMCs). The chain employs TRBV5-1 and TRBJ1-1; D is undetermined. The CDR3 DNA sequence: TGCGCCAGCAGCTTGGAGGTATCGAACACTGAAGCTTTCTTT. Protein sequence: CASSLEVSNTEAFF.